The 23 T cell receptor beta chains below were found in one sample sequenced in a study of molecular identifiers for immune sequencing clone quantification. TCRdb itself ran the PCR reads through MiXCR, one entry per CDR3 protein. Among some 100,000 distinct CDR3 sequences listed, around 20% were seen once. Sequencing used naive CD8+ T cells from blood, with Jurkat cell RNA spiked in. Subset indicated: FACS-sorted CD8+CD4-CCR7+CD45RA+ naive T cells. The receptors were sampled from a human donor in good health. Some libraries in this study had Jurkat cell RNA spiked in.

At least ten counts were recorded for this clonotype. J is TRBJ2-5 and V is TRBV11-2; 9 positions match TRBD1. The length of the CDR3 is 16 residues. Trimming removed 5 bases from V and 1 base from J; junction bases left unmatched: 8. Germline CDR1 reads SGHAT; CDR2 reads FQNNGV. This CDR3 reads CASSQPRQGVQETQYF. CDR3 in DNA: TGTGCCAGCAGCCAGCCGAGACAGGGGGTCCAAGAGACCCAGTACTTC.

V gene TRBV6-2 or TRBV6-3 combines with J gene TRBJ2-1, with 7 bases matching TRBD1. Trimming at V came to 8 bases and at J to 7 bases, leaving 8 bases not matched to a gene. Germline V gene sequence: CDR1 MNHEY, CDR2 SVGEGT. The CDR3 has 13 residues. The CDR3 protein is CASETGYGNEQFF. CDR3 coding DNA: TGTGCCAGCGAGACAGGGTATGGGAATGAGCAGTTCTTC.

This clonotype was seen at least ten times. The genes are TRBV19 and TRBJ1-5; 7 bases agree with TRBD1. In germline, CDR1 is LNHDA, CDR2 SQIVND (reference sequence). The CDR3 is 15 residues long. V shed 5 bases and J 1 base; nucleotides not matched to a gene: 5. CDR3 coding DNA: TGTGCCAGTAGTGCAGGGGGAAGGAGCAATCAGCCCCAGCATTTT. The encoded protein is CASSAGGRSNQPQHF.

This clonotype was seen more than once but under ten times. J is TRBJ1-1 and V is TRBV2, with a weak D call TRBD1 (5 bases). This CDR3 has 13 residues. Trimming took 11 bases from V and 3 from J, leaving 16 bases between them. The germline CDR1 and CDR2 sequences are SNHLY and FYNNEI. CDR3 protein: CAPGGETDTEAFF. CDR3 bases: TGTGCCCCCGGAGGGGAGACGGACACTGAAGCTTTCTTT.

The chain is built from TRBV20-1 and TRBJ2-7; the match to TRBD2 covers 14 bases. Trimming removed 4 bases from V and 2 bases from J; junction bases left unmatched: 16. This CDR3 has 19 amino acids. In germline, CDR1 is DFQATT, CDR2 SNEGSKA (reference sequence). The CDR3 sequence: CSATTTGTSGRGDAYEQYF. The CDR3 region has the DNA TGCAGTGCTACAACAACCGGGACTAGCGGGAGAGGAGACGCCTACGAGCAGTACTTC.

This clonotype was observed at least ten times. V is TRBV6-1 and J is TRBJ2-2, with TRBD2 as a possible D gene (6 bases). The CDR3 consists of 15 residues. Trimming removed 3 bases at V and 5 bases at J, with 13 bases between. Germline values: CDR1 MNHNS, CDR2 SASEGT. CDR3 nucleotide sequence: TGTGCCAGCAGTGAGGAGGGCCGGTTGACCGGGGAGCTGTTTTTT. Translating gives CASSEEGRLTGELFF.

This clonotype was recorded at least ten times. The chain links TRBV27 to TRBJ2-5; no definite D call. Trimming shortened V by 2 bases and J by 1 base, and 11 bases separated the two germline ends. Germline V gene sequence: CDR1 MNHEY, CDR2 SMNVEV (reference sequence). The CDR3 runs 15 residues. Written as DNA, the CDR3 is TGTGCCAGCAGTTTACGACAAACCTTCCAAGAGACCCAGTACTTC. Protein: CASSLRQTFQETQYF.

This clonotype was seen more than once but under ten times. Being one base from a much bigger clone, this may be a read error. The chain is built from TRBV29-1 and TRBJ2-7, with D possibly being TRBD1 or TRBD2 (5 bases each). In germline, CDR1 is SQVTM, CDR2 ANQGSEA. The CDR3 consists of 12 residues. Trimming took off 7 bases at V and 3 bases at J, with 13 bases between the two ends. CDR3 in amino acids: CSDWDGYYEQYF. CDR3 DNA: TGCAGCGATTGGGACGGATACTACGAGCAGTACTTC.

This clonotype was found many times. DNA of the CDR3: TGTGCCAGCAGCCACAGGGGGTCCTACGAGCAGTACTTC. It translates to CASSHRGSYEQYF. V and J are TRBV11-3 and TRBJ2-7; 8 bases are a match to TRBD1. The CDR3 is 13 residues long. CDR1 is SGHNT and CDR2 is YENEEA in the germline V gene. Germline trimming cut 5 bases from V and 1 base from J; bases unmatched to any gene: 1.

This clonotype has a single count. The chain carries TRBV21-1 and TRBJ1-1; the table assigns TRBD1, which was not confirmed against the DNA. TRBV21-1 is marked as a pseudogene. This CDR3 has 19 amino acids. In DNA, the CDR3 is TGTGCCAGCAGCCCCTATGGGGGGGGGGGGGGAGTCCTGAACACTGAAGCTTTCTTT. This codes for CASSPYGGGGGVLNTEAFF.

A note on this clonotype: A much larger clone differs from this one at a single base, so this may be a read error. CDR3 nucleotides: TGTGCCAGCAGCCAAGGGGGGGCCAGGGAGGACATCCAGTACTTC. It encodes CASSQGGAREDIQYF. The chain has TRBV3-1 and TRBJ2-5; the D gene could be TRBD1 or TRBD2 (6 bases each). The CDR3 extends over 15 amino acids. Germline values: CDR1 LGHDT, CDR2 YNNKEL (reference sequence). Trimming stripped 1 base from V and 10 bases from J, with 19 bases between.

CDR3: CATSRDLSRPQHF. The DNA for the CDR3 is TGTGCCACCAGCAGAGATCTAAGTCGGCCCCAGCATTTT. This chain connects TRBV15 to TRBJ1-5, with D uncertain. V lost 0 bases and J 9 bases, leaving 9 bases between the germline ends. This CDR3 has 13 amino acids. Looked up from germline, CDR1 is LNHNV and CDR2 is YYDKDF (reference sequence).

At least ten counts were recorded for this clonotype. The chain is built from TRBV7-2 and TRBJ2-1, with 7 nucleotides matching TRBD2. CDR1 is SGHTA, CDR2 FQGNSA, per germline. Losses at the gene ends were 3 bases for V and 3 bases for J; bases not matched to a gene: 11. This CDR3 region has 17 residues. The CDR3 region is CASSFFPTGGGYNEQFF. In nucleotides, the CDR3 is TGTGCCAGCAGCTTCTTCCCCACGGGAGGAGGCTACAATGAGCAGTTCTTC. The full variable domain, rest sourced from reference TRBV7-2 and TRBJ2-1, is GAGVSQSPSNKVTEKGKDVELRCDPISGHTALYWYRQSLGQGLEFLIYFQGNSAPDKSGLPSDRFSAERTGGSVSTLTIQRTQQEDSAVYLCASSFFPTGGGYNEQFFGPGTRLTVL.

The count of this clonotype is one. A much larger clonotype is one base distant, so this may be a read error. The rearrangement links TRBV20-1 to TRBJ1-2; TRBD1 aligns across 9 bases. The germline gives CDR1 DFQATT, CDR2 SNEGSKA (reference sequence). This CDR3 region has 15 residues. This CDR3 reads CGASPTGGAYYGYTF. In nucleotides, the CDR3 is TGCGGTGCTAGCCCTACAGGGGGCGCATACTATGGCTACACCTTC.

This clonotype has at least ten counts. V is TRBV7-9 and J is TRBJ2-3; D gene unclear. V was pared by 2 bases and J by 5 bases, with 2 bases between. The V gene's germline CDR1 is SEHNR and CDR2 FQNEAQ (reference sequence). The CDR3 has 11 amino acids. This CDR3 reads CASSLRDTQYF. The CDR3 coding sequence is TGTGCCAGCAGCTTACGAGATACGCAGTATTTT.

With regard to this clonotype: This may be a read error: a much more frequent sequence differs by one nucleotide. This rearrangement joins TRBV30 to TRBJ2-1; 8 nucleotides line up with TRBD1. Germline CDR1 GTSNPN, CDR2 SVGIG (reference sequence). The CDR3 contains 12 residues. This CDR3 is CAWSLTGVEQSF. For the CDR3, the DNA is TGTGCCTGGAGCCTGACAGGGGTTGAGCAGTCCTTC. Full variable domain (rest looked up from reference TRBV30 and TRBJ2-1): SQTIHQWPATLVQPVGSPLSLECTVEGTSNPNLYWYRQAAGRGLQLLFYSVGIGQISSEVPQNLSASRPQDRQFILSSKKLLLSDSGFYLCAWSLTGVEQSFGPGTRLTVL.

This clonotype was counted between two and nine times. This sequence joins TRBV6-2 or TRBV6-3 and TRBJ2-7, with no clear D. Looked up from germline, CDR1 is MNHEY and CDR2 is SVGEGT. V lost 4 bases to trimming and J lost 3 bases, with 13 bases between them. This CDR3 is built from 14 residues. The CDR3 loop is CASSSTIRYYEQYF. In nucleotides, the CDR3 is TGTGCCAGCAGTTCCACAATACGGTACTACGAGCAGTACTTC.

This clonotype was counted at least ten times. This chain connects TRBV7-6 to TRBJ1-1; D uncertain. The CDR3 is 13 residues long. The germline V gene encodes CDR1 SGHVS and CDR2 FNYEAQ. V was clipped by 7 bases and J by 3 bases, with 12 bases between them. The CDR3 DNA reads as TGTGCCAGCACCTCGTTAATGGACACTGAAGCTTTCTTT. Translated, it gives CASTSLMDTEAFF.

On this clonotype: This may arise from a read error, as a much more abundant clone is one base away. The V and J genes are TRBV12-3 or TRBV12-4 and TRBJ2-3, with 7 positions matching TRBD2. The CDR3 is 12 amino acids. CDR3 nucleotide sequence: TGTGCCGGCAGTCTTCACGGGGGGACGCAGTATTTT. Translating it yields CAGSLHGGTQYF.

The gene calls are TRBV28 and TRBJ1-1, with D hard to call. Germline-derived CDR1 and CDR2 are MDHEN and SYDVKM. V was cut by 5 bases and J by 0 bases, with 16 bases left in between. The CDR3 loop spans 16 amino acids. CDR3 coding DNA: TGTGCCAGCAGTCCGATCGTGGATCAGATGAACACTGAAGCTTTCTTT. Protein sequence: CASSPIVDQMNTEAFF.

This clonotype has at least ten counts. This chain joins TRBV9 and TRBJ2-3, with a tentative D call TRBD1 (6 bases). V was pared by 1 base and J by 2 bases, with 17 bases between. CDR1 and CDR2 from the germline V gene are SGDLS and YYNGEE. The length of the CDR3 is 17 residues. The CDR3 loop is CASSVRDTAFPTDTQYF. CDR3 DNA sequence: TGTGCCAGCAGCGTAAGGGACACCGCATTTCCCACAGATACGCAGTATTTT.

This clonotype was observed many times. This chain connects TRBV20-1 to TRBJ2-7; 10 positions match TRBD2. Germline V gene sequence: CDR1 DFQATT, CDR2 SNEGSKA (reference sequence). There are 17 residues in the CDR3. Unmatched junction bases numbered 11, after V lost 3 bases and J lost 0 bases. CDR3 amino acids: CSASGLAGVLSSYEQYF. In nucleotides, the CDR3 is TGCAGTGCTAGTGGGCTAGCGGGAGTTCTTAGCTCCTACGAGCAGTACTTC.

This clonotype was found a few times. The CDR3 reads CASSQEESGDKNIQYF. The CDR3 nucleotides read TGCGCCAGCAGCCAAGAAGAATCTGGGGATAAAAACATTCAGTACTTC. The chain carries TRBV4-3 and TRBJ2-4; D not certain. Germline V lookup: CDR1 LGHNA, CDR2 YSLEER. The CDR3 loop spans 16 amino acids. Between the trimmed V and J ends, which lost 0 bases and 4 bases, there was a span of 13 bases.